This TCR beta chain was sequenced in a study of early T cells in non-severe SARS-CoV-2 infection (dated by TCRdb to about 2021). In terms of the full investigation: Bulk RNA from unsorted whole blood was used for TCR sequencing, so alpha and beta chains could not be paired. The study at large found these results: VDJdb matching was skewed toward anti-spike CD8 responses and likely underestimated virus-specific expansions, missing private and CD4 specificities.

The study was a case-control design nested within a healthcare worker cohort in London, UK, with weekly nasopharyngeal swab PCR tests and blood sampling. Healthcare workers were recruited during the week of the UK lockdown, between 23 and 31 March 2020, and followed weekly for up to roughly 15 weeks. Library construction relied on 5' RACE. The sequencer listed for this sample is NextSeq 500. Unique molecular identifiers were attached to individual cDNA molecules in the TCR library protocol so that sequencing error and PCR bias could be corrected. Sequencing covered both TCR alpha and beta chains, and within each sample the abundances of alpha and beta sequences were tightly co-correlated. Processing in the source paper ran as follows. Decombinator V4 was used to perform V gene, J gene and CDR3 annotation of TCR sequences. Expanded TCRs were defined as changing significantly between any two time points under a Poisson model with p below 0.0001. TCR abundances were normalised to the total number of TCRs sequenced per sample and were expressed as counts per million. MAIT TCRs were defined by TRAV1-2 paired with TRAJ12, TRAJ20 or TRAJ33, and iNKT TCRs by TRAV10 paired with TRAJ18. A search of VDJdb, accessed on 1 November 2021, was run for TCRs annotated to CMV, EBV and SARS-CoV-2, with TCRs annotated for multiple antigens excluded. The raw public data were reprocessed by TCRdb itself: fastp quality trimming at Q25, MiXCR clonotype calling, in-frame beta chains only. Records with the same CDR3 protein are collapsed into one entry carrying the most frequent genes and DNA. TCRdb, not the original authors, processed these V and J calls. This sample holds about 64,000 distinct CDR3 sequences; roughly 12% were observed only once. Around 1.5% of the sample is taken by the ten largest.

This clonotype has a count of ten or more. It has no known antigen specificity. No qualities accompany the bases; no much larger clone lies one base away. Trimming costs V 0 bases and J 5 bases, and their ends lie 6 bases apart. The CDR3 goes from the cysteine to the phenylalanine over 13 residues. The DNA shown is the 39-base CDR3, in frame from base 1. The germline V gene supplies CDR1 MNHEY and CDR2 SVGEGT. The source of this sequence is an adult who was a healthcare worker with PCR-confirmed SARS-CoV-2 infection or an uninfected control (not recorded which). This specimen consisted of whole blood, obtained at baseline. The rearrangement combines TRBV6-2 or TRBV6-3 with TRBJ2-3; TRBD1 is a possible D gene, resting on 6 matching bases. For the CDR3, the sequence is CASSYSGGDTQYF. The DNA is TGTGCCAGCAGTTACTCAGGGGGAGATACGCAGTATTTT.